This TCR beta chain was captured in a study of blood T cell repertoires in COVID-19. Looking at the study overall: Acute and convalescent COVID-19 specimens originated in the United States, Italy and Spain. T cells, B-cell-depleted T cells, or PBMCs provided the cDNA or gDNA that served as material.

Profiled with immunoSEQ multiplex PCR; TCRdb holds only in-frame clones, not every one. Counted here are about 250,000 clones, roughly 90% occurring once; the ten biggest clones make up 0.8%. The CDR3 is 15 residues long. Looked up from germline, CDR1 is MNHNS and CDR2 is SASEGT. With 0 bases removed from V and 6 bases from J, the gap between germline ends came to 12 bases. This receptor was taken from a woman in her twenties or thirties with acute or convalescent COVID-19. The gene calls are TRBV6-1 and TRBJ2-1; a weak D match, TRBD2 (6 bases). The sample consisted of peripheral blood. Here the CDR3 DNA reads TGTGCCAGCAGTGAAGCTTGGACTACTATCAATGAGCAGTTCTTC. This encodes CASSEAWTTINEQFF.